This T cell receptor beta chain derives from a study of blood T cell repertoires in COVID-19. Study at large: Collection of acute and convalescent COVID-19 samples took place in the United States, Italy and Spain. PBMCs, B-cell-depleted T cells, or T cells were the source of the cDNA or gDNA that made up the material.

Study processing details: Quantification of nucleated cells was approximated via reference gene primer amplification. The repertoire was sequenced with immunoSEQ multiplex PCR; TCRdb's copy has only in-frame clones and lacks some. V and J calls and clone size follow that table, whereas D and trimming were derived from the DNA. Seen here are approximately 150,000 clones, 85% to 90% observed once, and the top ten hold around 2.1%. Trimming stripped 3 bases from V and 3 bases from J, with 13 bases between. This CDR3 spans 15 amino acids. Germline V gene lookup returns CDR1 LNHDA and CDR2 SQIVND (reference sequence).

The gene calls are TRBV19 and TRBJ2-3; possible D gene TRBD2, 5 bases. Sequencing used peripheral blood. This TCR came from a man aged 45-65 years who had recovered from COVID-19. The CDR3 DNA is TGTGCCAGTAGTATTCCGGGCCCGGGGACAGATACGCAGTATTTT. Translated, it gives CASSIPGPGTDTQYF.